This entry is about one T cell receptor beta chain. This sample was taken from a study of blood T cell repertoires in COVID-19. TCRdb keeps only in-frame clones here, not all; method: immunoSEQ multiplex PCR. The sample lists approximately 45,000 clones, around 87% occurring once. Input material: peripheral blood. This receptor was obtained from a human donor in a cohort sampled during active COVID-19.

The CDR3 loop is CASSATGLTSYEQYF. The DNA of the CDR3 is TGTGCCAGCAGCGCTACAGGGCTCACCTCCTACGAGCAGTACTTC. This chain joins TRBV25-1 and TRBJ2-7, with D maybe TRBD1 (6 bases). CDR3 length: 15 amino acids. Looked up from germline, CDR1 is MGHDK and CDR2 is SYGVNS. With 6 bases removed from V and 0 bases from J, the gap between germline ends came to 15 bases.